The rows below give T cell receptor beta chains drawn from one sample of a study of blood T cell repertoires in COVID-19. Data came from immunoSEQ multiplex PCR; TCRdb stores just in-frame clones and leaves some out. In the table there are 170,000 or so clones, 65% to 85% of which are singletons. The sample consisted of peripheral blood. The receptor set was obtained from an older woman with acute or convalescent COVID-19. Each CDR3 is given with its conserved first and last residue. Fields, in order: V gene, D gene, clone size, J gene, CDR3 DNA, CDR3 protein. The D gene is left open where the match is weak. Part of the rows lack a size; the others show once, few, many or a class for expanded clones.

v_gene: TRBV30
d_gene: -
abundance: once
j_gene: TRBJ1-5
CDR3nt: TGTGCCTGCATAACCGACAGCCTTGGCAATCAGCCCCAGCATTTT
CDR3aa: CACITDSLGNQPQHF

v_gene: TRBV2
d_gene: -
abundance: -
j_gene: TRBJ1-6
CDR3nt: TGTGCCAGCGATCAGACCGGGACCTATAATTCACCCCTCCACTTT
CDR3aa: CASDQTGTYNSPLHF

v_gene: TRBV5-5
d_gene: -
abundance: once
j_gene: TRBJ1-5
CDR3nt: TGTGCCAGCAGCTTGGAGAGACAGTCAACTCAGCCCCAGCATTTT
CDR3aa: CASSLERQSTQPQHF

v_gene: TRBV21-1
d_gene: -
abundance: -
j_gene: TRBJ2-3
CDR3nt: TGTGCCAGCAGCGAAAGAGGGATGACAGGGAAGGGGTCAGATACGCAGTATTTT
CDR3aa: CASSERGMTGKGSDTQYF

v_gene: TRBV5-5
d_gene: -
abundance: -
j_gene: TRBJ1-1
CDR3nt: TGTGCCAGCAGCTTGTCTTCAGTTGGACACTTCAACACTGAAGCTTTCTTT
CDR3aa: CASSLSSVGHFNTEAFF

v_gene: TRBV2
d_gene: TRBD1
abundance: few
j_gene: TRBJ1-2
CDR3nt: TGTGCCAGTCGGGACAGGGACTATGGCTACACCTTC
CDR3aa: CASRDRDYGYTF

v_gene: TRBV5-1
d_gene: -
abundance: -
j_gene: TRBJ1-5
CDR3nt: TGCGCCAGCACGCCTAGGGACTCGGCGGGAATGCCCCAGCATTTT
CDR3aa: CASTPRDSAGMPQHF

v_gene: TRBV19
d_gene: TRBD1
abundance: -
j_gene: TRBJ1-2
CDR3nt: TGTGCCAGTAGTTTAAAAGCGGGACAGGGATCTAACTATGGCTACACCTTC
CDR3aa: CASSLKAGQGSNYGYTF

v_gene: TRBV7-2
d_gene: TRBD1
abundance: -
j_gene: TRBJ1-1
CDR3nt: TGTGCCAGCAGCTTGACAGGGTTGAACACTGAAGCTTTCTTT
CDR3aa: CASSLTGLNTEAFF

v_gene: TRBV5-4
d_gene: -
abundance: -
j_gene: TRBJ2-4
CDR3nt: TGTGCCAGCAGCTTGAATTCCGGGGGAAGGCACTTC
CDR3aa: CASSLNSGGRHF

v_gene: TRBV7-8
d_gene: TRBD1
abundance: -
j_gene: TRBJ1-1
CDR3nt: TGTGCCAGCAGCTTAGTCGGGACAGGGGGCTTAGACACTGAAGCTTTCTTT
CDR3aa: CASSLVGTGGLDTEAFF

v_gene: TRBV7-2
d_gene: -
abundance: -
j_gene: TRBJ1-6
CDR3nt: TGTGCCAGCAGCTCAACAGGGATCTCGTCCCTCCACTTT
CDR3aa: CASSSTGISSLHF

v_gene: TRBV7-9
d_gene: -
abundance: -
j_gene: TRBJ2-1
CDR3nt: TGTGCCAGCAGCTCGGCGGGGGCCTCCTACAATGAGCAGTTCTTC
CDR3aa: CASSSAGASYNEQFF

v_gene: TRBV15
d_gene: -
abundance: -
j_gene: TRBJ1-3
CDR3nt: TGTGCCACCAGCAGAGATCAAGGGGAAACCATATATTTT
CDR3aa: CATSRDQGETIYF

v_gene: TRBV2
d_gene: -
abundance: few
j_gene: TRBJ2-1
CDR3nt: TGTGCCAGCAGTGATGGGGGAGGCTACTACAATGAGCAGTTCTTC
CDR3aa: CASSDGGGYYNEQFF

v_gene: TRBV6-5
d_gene: -
abundance: -
j_gene: TRBJ1-2
CDR3nt: TGTGCCAGCAGTCCACCGGGACACCTTGGCTACACCTTC
CDR3aa: CASSPPGHLGYTF

v_gene: TRBV27
d_gene: -
abundance: -
j_gene: TRBJ2-7
CDR3nt: TGTGCCAGCCAAAGAGGACAAGGGAAGACCTACGAGCAGTACTTC
CDR3aa: CASQRGQGKTYEQYF

v_gene: TRBV4-3
d_gene: -
abundance: -
j_gene: TRBJ2-3
CDR3nt: TGCGCCAGCAGCCAAGATTTGAACAGGGGCACAGATACGCAGTATTTT
CDR3aa: CASSQDLNRGTDTQYF

v_gene: TRBV6-2/TRBV6-3
d_gene: -
abundance: -
j_gene: TRBJ2-7
CDR3nt: TGTGCCAGCAGTTACGATCCGGGTATAGGCTCCTACGAGCAGTACTTC
CDR3aa: CASSYDPGIGSYEQYF

v_gene: TRBV2
d_gene: -
abundance: -
j_gene: TRBJ1-1
CDR3nt: TGTGCCAGCAGGAGCGCTGAAGCTTTCTTT
CDR3aa: CASRSAEAFF

v_gene: TRBV30
d_gene: TRBD1
abundance: -
j_gene: TRBJ1-5
CDR3nt: TGTGCCTGGAGTGTAACCGGGACAGTAAATCAGCCCCAGCATTTT
CDR3aa: CAWSVTGTVNQPQHF

v_gene: TRBV5-1
d_gene: -
abundance: few
j_gene: TRBJ2-4
CDR3nt: TGCGCCAGCAGCTTGGTCCGGGTGGGTGAGGGCAAAAACATTCAGTACTTC
CDR3aa: CASSLVRVGEGKNIQYF

v_gene: TRBV3-1/TRBV3-2
d_gene: TRBD1
abundance: -
j_gene: TRBJ1-2
CDR3nt: TGTGCCAGCAGCCATCGGACAGGGGCTAACTATGGCTACACCTTC
CDR3aa: CASSHRTGANYGYTF

v_gene: TRBV6-5
d_gene: TRBD2
abundance: -
j_gene: TRBJ2-3
CDR3nt: TGTGCCAGCAGTCCCCTAGCGGGGGGGGGAGATACGCAGTATTTT
CDR3aa: CASSPLAGGGDTQYF

v_gene: TRBV20-1
d_gene: -
abundance: -
j_gene: TRBJ2-3
CDR3nt: TGCAGTGCTAGGTTTCAGGATACGCAGTATTTT
CDR3aa: CSARFQDTQYF

v_gene: TRBV18
d_gene: -
abundance: -
j_gene: TRBJ2-6
CDR3nt: TGTGCCAGCTCACAGAGGTCCATTGTTTCTGGGGCCAACGTCCTGACTTTC
CDR3aa: CASSQRSIVSGANVLTF

v_gene: TRBV2
d_gene: -
abundance: -
j_gene: TRBJ2-3
CDR3nt: TGTGCCAGCAGCCGACTACCCCCAGATACGCAGTATTTT
CDR3aa: CASSRLPPDTQYF

v_gene: TRBV24-1
d_gene: TRBD1
abundance: -
j_gene: TRBJ1-4
CDR3nt: TGTGCCACCAGTGATGACAGGGGGAGGGAAAAACTGTTTTTT
CDR3aa: CATSDDRGREKLFF

v_gene: TRBV11-3
d_gene: -
abundance: -
j_gene: TRBJ2-7
CDR3nt: TGTGCCAGCAGCTTATACCCCCGGGGCGAGCAGTACTTC
CDR3aa: CASSLYPRGEQYF

v_gene: TRBV28
d_gene: TRBD1
abundance: -
j_gene: TRBJ1-2
CDR3nt: TGTGCCAGCAGTTTTCGGACAGGCCTGGGCTACACCTTC
CDR3aa: CASSFRTGLGYTF

v_gene: TRBV29-1
d_gene: TRBD1
abundance: -
j_gene: TRBJ1-4
CDR3nt: TGCAGCGTTGATCAGACAGGGCGGAATGAAAAACTGTTTTTT
CDR3aa: CSVDQTGRNEKLFF

v_gene: TRBV7-3
d_gene: -
abundance: once
j_gene: TRBJ1-6
CDR3nt: TGTGCCAGCAGCAAAAAGGGGGGGTGGAATTCACCCCTCCACTTT
CDR3aa: CASSKKGGWNSPLHF

v_gene: TRBV6-5
d_gene: TRBD1
abundance: -
j_gene: TRBJ1-2
CDR3nt: TGTGCCAGCACCACAGGGGGGGTCTATGGCTACACCTTC
CDR3aa: CASTTGGVYGYTF

v_gene: TRBV28
d_gene: -
abundance: -
j_gene: TRBJ2-7
CDR3nt: TGTGCCAGCAGTTTATTGAGGACAGACTACGAGCAGTACTTC
CDR3aa: CASSLLRTDYEQYF

v_gene: TRBV6-6
d_gene: -
abundance: few
j_gene: TRBJ1-4
CDR3nt: TGTGCCAGCAGTTACTCGCCAACTTTATCTAATGAAAAACTGTTTTTT
CDR3aa: CASSYSPTLSNEKLFF

v_gene: TRBV9
d_gene: TRBD2
abundance: -
j_gene: TRBJ2-5
CDR3nt: TGTGCCAGCAGCGTAGGGGCTAGCGGGGGTCGAGAGACCCAGTACTTC
CDR3aa: CASSVGASGGRETQYF

v_gene: TRBV24-1
d_gene: -
abundance: -
j_gene: TRBJ2-4
CDR3nt: TGTGCCACCAGTGATGTCTTTTCCAAAAACATTCAGTACTTC
CDR3aa: CATSDVFSKNIQYF

v_gene: TRBV6-6
d_gene: -
abundance: once
j_gene: TRBJ1-1
CDR3nt: TGTGCCAGCACCCCCCGGTTGAACACTGAAGCTTTCTTT
CDR3aa: CASTPRLNTEAFF

v_gene: TRBV27
d_gene: TRBD1
abundance: -
j_gene: TRBJ1-6
CDR3nt: TGTGCCAGCGGGTCCCGGGACAGCCCTCCCTCACCCCTCCACTTT
CDR3aa: CASGSRDSPPSPLHF

v_gene: TRBV18
d_gene: TRBD2
abundance: -
j_gene: TRBJ2-1
CDR3nt: TGTGCCAGCTCACCTGGGACTAGCGGGGGGAATGAGCAGTTCTTC
CDR3aa: CASSPGTSGGNEQFF

v_gene: TRBV24-1
d_gene: -
abundance: once
j_gene: TRBJ1-2
CDR3nt: TGTGCCACCAGTGATGGGGATGGGAGAGGCTACACCTTC
CDR3aa: CATSDGDGRGYTF

v_gene: TRBV7-8
d_gene: -
abundance: once
j_gene: TRBJ2-1
CDR3nt: TGTGCCAGCAGCTCATGGGAGTTGCCCAACGGGTACAATGAGCAGTTCTTC
CDR3aa: CASSSWELPNGYNEQFF

v_gene: TRBV19
d_gene: TRBD1
abundance: -
j_gene: TRBJ2-7
CDR3nt: TGTGCCAGTAGTGTTGGACAGGGAGGTTGGTATGGGCAGTACTTC
CDR3aa: CASSVGQGGWYGQYF

v_gene: TRBV5-6
d_gene: -
abundance: once
j_gene: TRBJ2-2
CDR3nt: TGTGCCAGCAGACCCGGACAAATTCGGACCACCGGGGAGCTGTTTTTT
CDR3aa: CASRPGQIRTTGELFF

v_gene: TRBV7-9
d_gene: -
abundance: -
j_gene: TRBJ1-3
CDR3nt: TGTGCCAGCAGCTTAGTCGGGGACATATCTGGAAACACCATATATTTT
CDR3aa: CASSLVGDISGNTIYF

v_gene: TRBV21-1
d_gene: -
abundance: -
j_gene: TRBJ2-3
CDR3nt: TGTGCCAGCAGCAAATCGGGTACTAGCACAGATACGCAGTATTTT
CDR3aa: CASSKSGTSTDTQYF

v_gene: TRBV5-1
d_gene: -
abundance: few
j_gene: TRBJ1-2
CDR3nt: TGCGCCAGCAGCTTGGGACAGGACGATGGCTACACCTTC
CDR3aa: CASSLGQDDGYTF

v_gene: TRBV7-9
d_gene: TRBD1
abundance: -
j_gene: TRBJ2-5
CDR3nt: TGTGCCAGCAGTCGAGGACAGGGGGCCTGGGAGACCCAGTACTTC
CDR3aa: CASSRGQGAWETQYF

v_gene: TRBV9
d_gene: -
abundance: -
j_gene: TRBJ1-5
CDR3nt: TGTGCCAGCAGCGCGGGACTGGACAATCAGCCCCAGCATTTT
CDR3aa: CASSAGLDNQPQHF

v_gene: TRBV5-4
d_gene: TRBD1
abundance: -
j_gene: TRBJ2-7
CDR3nt: TGTGCCAGCAGCGCATCGACAGGGGCGGGCGAGCAGTACTTC
CDR3aa: CASSASTGAGEQYF

v_gene: TRBV28
d_gene: TRBD2
abundance: few
j_gene: TRBJ2-1
CDR3nt: TGTGCCAGCAGTTTAAGCCTGGCGGGGGGCTACAATGAGCAGTTCTTC
CDR3aa: CASSLSLAGGYNEQFF

v_gene: TRBV3-1/TRBV3-2
d_gene: -
abundance: -
j_gene: TRBJ1-5
CDR3nt: TGTGCCAGCAGCCAAGGGTATCAGTATAGCAATCAGCCCCAGCATTTT
CDR3aa: CASSQGYQYSNQPQHF